This T cell receptor (beta chain) was sequenced during a study of T cell repertoires in cytomegalovirus infection (dated by TCRdb to about 2019). Background for the entire study: Donor HLA type was relevant to the analysis, because carriage of CMV infection together with the matching HLA type was indicated by public TCR beta signatures. What the authors observed across the whole study: Carriers of CMV infection plus the relevant HLA type were discriminated by the cumulative frequency of public TCR beta family members in the study cohort and in an independent roughly 340-donor cohort. The ex vivo response was dominated by HLA-C-restricted CMV-specific TCR beta clonotypes, which also provided the single most frequent clonotype in two of eight donors.

TCRdb records Illumina HiSeq 1500 as the sequencer. The public reads were reprocessed in TCRdb via fastp at Q25 and MiXCR, keeping in-frame beta chains. Rows with a matching CDR3 protein are joined into one entry that keeps the most common DNA and genes. Recorded for this sample are under 250,000 distinct CDR3 sequences; 9% to 15% of them occurred a single time. Of the sample, 1.5% to 2% falls within the top ten clones. The CDR3 extends over 14 residues, inclusive of both ends. Only the CDR3 part of the read is kept: 42 bases, read in frame from the first base. CDR1 and CDR2 are read off the germline V gene as SGHVS and FNYEAQ. V sheds 0 bases and J sheds 8 bases, leaving 13 bases between their ends. Points on this clonotype: Its specific antigen is unknown. As the CDR3 is not closed by the conserved phenylalanine or tryptophan, this likely results from a read error.

The sequence is built from TRBV7-6 and TRBJ1-2, and the D gene may be TRBD1, 5 bases matching. This TCR was recovered from a human donor in good health (CMV status not recorded). Some clones in this sample may be carry-over from other donors' samples. Sequenced input: PBMCs. The DNA is TGTGCCAGCAGCTTAGCGGGACCGTCGCTCGGCTACACCTTA. The resulting protein is CASSLAGPSLGYTL.